The sequence of this TCR beta chain was determined in a study of T cell changes during pregnancy in multiple sclerosis. CDR3 size: 14 residues. Germline-derived CDR1 and CDR2 are LNHDA and SQIVND (reference sequence). Trimming stripped 1 base from V and 7 bases from J, with 11 bases between. Data came from immunoSEQ multiplex PCR; TCRdb stores just in-frame clones and leaves some out. The sample includes 38,000 or so clones, about 92% of them seen just once. Sequencing was performed on peripheral blood, taken before pregnancy. The gene calls are TRBV19 and TRBJ2-1; D is possibly TRBD2 (5 bases). The sequence derives from a female donor with multiple sclerosis, enrolled in a pregnancy study. The CDR3 sequence: CASSIGARRNEQFF. The CDR3 DNA reads as TGTGCCAGTAGTATAGGCGCCAGGAGGAATGAGCAGTTCTTC. Full variable domain (outside the CDR3, taken from reference TRBV19 and TRBJ2-1): DGGITQSPKYLFRKEGQNVTLSCEQNLNHDAMYWYRQDPGQGLRLIYYSQIVNDFQKGDIAEGYSVSREKKESFPLTVTSAQKNPTAFYLCASSIGARRNEQFFGPGTRLTVL.